The present TCR beta chain was sequenced within a study of blood T cell repertoires in COVID-19. Overall study: Samples of COVID-19 (acute and convalescent) were obtained from the United States, Italy and Spain. Sources were T cells, B-cell-depleted T cells, or PBMCs; the material itself was cDNA or gDNA.

Under the authors' procedure: Estimation of nucleated cell counts was performed using reference gene primer amplification. Method: immunoSEQ multiplex PCR; TCRdb's copy keeps in-frame clones and lacks some. For V, J and clone size, that table is used; D and trimming come from the DNA. The table has over 35,000 clones, roughly 92% seen once; the top ten hold about a tenth. The germline V and J ends were trimmed by 0 bases and 0 bases, with 10 bases remaining between them. CDR3 size: 16 residues. CDR1 and CDR2 from the germline V gene are SGDLS and YYNGEE. The rearrangement uses TRBV9 and TRBJ2-1; D not resolved. The TCR comes from a man aged 45-65 years with active COVID-19. Sequencing input: peripheral blood. For the CDR3, the DNA is TGTGCCAGCAGCGTAGGCCTAATAAGCTCCTACAATGAGCAGTTCTTC. Translating gives CASSVGLISSYNEQFF.